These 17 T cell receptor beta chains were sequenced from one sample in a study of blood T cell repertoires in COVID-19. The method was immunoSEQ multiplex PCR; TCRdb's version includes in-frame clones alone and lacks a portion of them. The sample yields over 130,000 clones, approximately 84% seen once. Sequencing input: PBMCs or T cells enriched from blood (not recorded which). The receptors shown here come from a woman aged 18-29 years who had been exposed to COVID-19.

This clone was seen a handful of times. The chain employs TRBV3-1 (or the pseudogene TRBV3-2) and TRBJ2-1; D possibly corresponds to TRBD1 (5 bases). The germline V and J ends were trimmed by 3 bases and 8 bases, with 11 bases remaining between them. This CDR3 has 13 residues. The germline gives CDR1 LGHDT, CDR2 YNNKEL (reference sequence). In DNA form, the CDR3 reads TGTGCCAGCAGCCAGGATTACAGGTATGAGCAGTTCTTC. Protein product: CASSQDYRYEQFF.

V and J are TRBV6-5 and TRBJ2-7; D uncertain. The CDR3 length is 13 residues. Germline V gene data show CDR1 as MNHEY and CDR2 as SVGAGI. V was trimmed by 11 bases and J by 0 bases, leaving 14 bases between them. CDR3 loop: CAQSAASSYEQYF. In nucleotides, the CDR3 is TGTGCCCAATCGGCGGCGAGCTCCTACGAGCAGTACTTC.

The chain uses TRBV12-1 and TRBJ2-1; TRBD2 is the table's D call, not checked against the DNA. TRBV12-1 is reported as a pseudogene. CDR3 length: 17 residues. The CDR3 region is CASSACRRAGEDREQFF. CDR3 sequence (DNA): TGTGCCAGCAGCGCTTGCAGGAGAGCGGGAGAAGATCGTGAGCAGTTCTTC.

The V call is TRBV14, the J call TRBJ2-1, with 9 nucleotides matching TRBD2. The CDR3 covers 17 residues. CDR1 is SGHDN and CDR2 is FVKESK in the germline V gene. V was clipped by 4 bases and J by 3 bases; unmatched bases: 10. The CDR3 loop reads CASSRRLAEGVYNEQFF. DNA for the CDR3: TGTGCCAGCAGCCGACGACTAGCGGAGGGGGTCTACAATGAGCAGTTCTTC.

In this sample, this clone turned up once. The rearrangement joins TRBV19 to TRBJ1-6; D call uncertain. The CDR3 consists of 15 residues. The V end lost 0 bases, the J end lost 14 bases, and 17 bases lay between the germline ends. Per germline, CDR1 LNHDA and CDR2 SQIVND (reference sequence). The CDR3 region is CASSIDWGARRTLHF. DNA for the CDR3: TGTGCCAGTAGTATAGACTGGGGAGCGCGAAGAACCCTCCACTTT.

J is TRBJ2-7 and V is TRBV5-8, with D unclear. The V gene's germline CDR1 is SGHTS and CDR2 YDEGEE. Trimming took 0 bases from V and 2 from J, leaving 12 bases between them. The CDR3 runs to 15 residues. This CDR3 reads CASSLGIGPPYEQYF. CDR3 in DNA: TGTGCCAGCAGCTTGGGTATTGGCCCTCCCTACGAGCAGTACTTC.

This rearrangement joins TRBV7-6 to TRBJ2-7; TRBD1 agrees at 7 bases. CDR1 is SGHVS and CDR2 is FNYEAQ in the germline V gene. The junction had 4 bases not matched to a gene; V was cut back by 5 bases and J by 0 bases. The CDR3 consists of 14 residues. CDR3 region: CASSKTGNSYEQYF. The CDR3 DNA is TGTGCCAGCAGCAAGACAGGGAACTCCTACGAGCAGTACTTC. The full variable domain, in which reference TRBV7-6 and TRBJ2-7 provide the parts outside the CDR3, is GAGVSQSPRYKVTKRGQDVALRCDPISGHVSLYWYRQALGQGPEFLTYFNYEAQQDKSGLPNDRFSAERPEGSISTLTIQRTEQRDSAMYRCASSKTGNSYEQYFGPGTRLTVT.

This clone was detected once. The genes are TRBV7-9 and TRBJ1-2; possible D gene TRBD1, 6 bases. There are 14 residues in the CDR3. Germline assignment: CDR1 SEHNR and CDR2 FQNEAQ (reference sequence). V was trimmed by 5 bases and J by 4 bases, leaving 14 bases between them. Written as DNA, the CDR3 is TGTGCCAGCAGCGAAGCCGGGACAAGCTATGGCTACACCTTC. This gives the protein CASSEAGTSYGYTF.

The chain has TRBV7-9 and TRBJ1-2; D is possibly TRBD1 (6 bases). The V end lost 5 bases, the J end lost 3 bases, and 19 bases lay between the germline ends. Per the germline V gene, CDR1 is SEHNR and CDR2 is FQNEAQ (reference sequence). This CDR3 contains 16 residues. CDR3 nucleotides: TGTGCCAGCAGCGCCCTGACAGGCGGGTTACACTATGGCTACACCTTC. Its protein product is CASSALTGGLHYGYTF.

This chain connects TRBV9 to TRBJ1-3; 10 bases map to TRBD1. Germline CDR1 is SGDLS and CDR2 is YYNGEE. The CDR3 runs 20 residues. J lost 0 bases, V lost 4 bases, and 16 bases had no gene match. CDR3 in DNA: TGTGCCAGCAGCCCATTCTGGGACAGGGGCGATCCGGGCTCTGGAAACACCATATATTTT. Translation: CASSPFWDRGDPGSGNTIYF.

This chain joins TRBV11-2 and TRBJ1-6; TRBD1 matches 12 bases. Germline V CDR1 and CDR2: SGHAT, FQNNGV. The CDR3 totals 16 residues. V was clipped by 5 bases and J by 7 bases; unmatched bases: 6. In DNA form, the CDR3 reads TGTGCCAGCAGCGAAGGGACAGGGGGCGTCAATTCACCCCTCCACTTT. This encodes CASSEGTGGVNSPLHF. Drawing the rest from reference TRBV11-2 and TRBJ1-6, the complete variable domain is EAGVAQSPRYKIIEKRQSVAFWCNPISGHATLYWYQQILGQGPKLLIQFQNNGVVDDSQLPKDRFSAERLKGVDSTLKIQPAKLEDSAVYLCASSEGTGGVNSPLHFGNGTRLTVT.

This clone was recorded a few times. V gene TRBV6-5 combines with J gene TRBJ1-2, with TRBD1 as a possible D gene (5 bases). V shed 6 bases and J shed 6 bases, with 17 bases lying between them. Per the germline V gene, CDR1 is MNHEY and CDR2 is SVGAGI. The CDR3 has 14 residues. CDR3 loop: CASSSIGEWDGYTF. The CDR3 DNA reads TGTGCCAGCAGCTCCATAGGGGAATGGGATGGCTACACCTTC.

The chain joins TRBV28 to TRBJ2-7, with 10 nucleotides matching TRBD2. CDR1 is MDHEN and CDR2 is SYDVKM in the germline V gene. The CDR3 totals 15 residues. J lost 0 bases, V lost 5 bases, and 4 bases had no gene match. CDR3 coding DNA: TGTGCCAGCAGTACCCCTAGCGGGAGCTCCTACGAGCAGTACTTC. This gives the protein CASSTPSGSSYEQYF.

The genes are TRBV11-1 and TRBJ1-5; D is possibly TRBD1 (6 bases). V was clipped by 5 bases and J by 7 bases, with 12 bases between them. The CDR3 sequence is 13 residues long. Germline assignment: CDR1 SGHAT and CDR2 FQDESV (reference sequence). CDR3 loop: CASSTDRQQPQHF. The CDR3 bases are TGTGCCAGCAGCACGGACAGACAACAGCCCCAGCATTTT.

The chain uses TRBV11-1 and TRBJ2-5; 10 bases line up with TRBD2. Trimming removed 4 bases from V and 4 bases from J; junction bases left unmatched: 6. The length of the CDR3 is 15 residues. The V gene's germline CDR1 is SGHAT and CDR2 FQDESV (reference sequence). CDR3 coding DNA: TGTGCCAGCAGCTCGGGTAGCGGGAGGCGAGAGACCCAGTACTTC. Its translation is CASSSGSGRRETQYF.

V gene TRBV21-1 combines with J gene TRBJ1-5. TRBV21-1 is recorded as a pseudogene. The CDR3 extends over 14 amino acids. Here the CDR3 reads CASRGTQGHQPQHF. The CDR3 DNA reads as TGTGCCAGCAGAGGGACTCAAGGCCATCAGCCCCAGCATTTT.

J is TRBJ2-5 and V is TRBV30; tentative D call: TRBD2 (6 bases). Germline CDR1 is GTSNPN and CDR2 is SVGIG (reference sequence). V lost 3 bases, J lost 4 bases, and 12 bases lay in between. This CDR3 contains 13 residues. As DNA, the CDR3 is TGTGCCTGGAGCCTTCAGGGAGGAGAGACCCAGTACTTC. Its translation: CAWSLQGGETQYF.